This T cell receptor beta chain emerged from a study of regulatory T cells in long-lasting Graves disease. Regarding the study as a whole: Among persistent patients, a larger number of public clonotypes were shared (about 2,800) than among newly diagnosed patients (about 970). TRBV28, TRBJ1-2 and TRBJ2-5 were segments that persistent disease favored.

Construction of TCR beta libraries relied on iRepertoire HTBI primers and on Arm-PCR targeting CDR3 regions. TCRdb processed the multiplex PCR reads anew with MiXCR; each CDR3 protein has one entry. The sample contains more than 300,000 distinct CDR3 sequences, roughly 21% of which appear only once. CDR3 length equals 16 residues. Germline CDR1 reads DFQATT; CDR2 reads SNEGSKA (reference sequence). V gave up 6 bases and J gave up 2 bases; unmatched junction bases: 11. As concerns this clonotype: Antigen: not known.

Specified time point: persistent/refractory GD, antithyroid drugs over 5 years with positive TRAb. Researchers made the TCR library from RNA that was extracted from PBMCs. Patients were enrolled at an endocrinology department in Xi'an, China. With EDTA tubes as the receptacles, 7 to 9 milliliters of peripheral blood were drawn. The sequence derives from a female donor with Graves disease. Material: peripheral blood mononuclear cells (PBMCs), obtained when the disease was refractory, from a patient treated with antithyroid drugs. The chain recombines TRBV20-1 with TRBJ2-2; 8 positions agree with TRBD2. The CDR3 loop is CSAPRGIAGNTGELFF. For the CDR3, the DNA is TGCAGTGCCCCGAGGGGGATAGCGGGAAACACCGGGGAGCTGTTTTTT.